Below, one T cell receptor beta chain is given with its context. Its recognized antigen is unknown. Base qualities are not provided; no much larger clone lies one nucleotide away. TCRbeta CDR3 regions were amplified from genomic DNA using the immunoSEQ Assay, a bias-controlled multiplex PCR. From the authors' description of their analysis: The number of nucleated cells in each sample was estimated from the amplification of reference gene primers within the assay. To quantify the absolute abundance of each unique TCRbeta CDR3 rearrangement, sequence reads were collapsed and filtered. For each sample, productive Simpson clonality was calculated as the square root of Simpson's diversity index across productive rearrangements. TCRdb retrieved this table from immuneACCESS and kept in-frame rearrangements only. Not all clones are present; in checked studies, unresolved V genes account for under half, and no reason is known for the remainder. The DNA gave D and trimming, while V, J and clone size come from that table. The sample records 27,000 or so clones, around nine tenths of which are singletons. In total, the top ten clones hold roughly a sixth of the sample.

The collaborating institutions used their own protocols to collect whole blood in K2EDTA tubes. For TCRbeta analysis, collaborators shipped samples as frozen whole blood, isolated PBMCs, or DNA extracted from either of those sample types. The germline V and J ends show losses of 1 base and 1 base respectively, and no gene match explains 6 bases of the junction. The germline V gene sets CDR1 to SQVTM and CDR2 to ANQGSEA. The CDR3 covers 17 residues, taking in both the cysteine and the phenylalanine. Only the CDR3 region is kept as DNA, spanning 51 bases read in frame from base 1. The source of the sample is a study of blood T cell repertoires in COVID-19 (dated by TCRdb to the early 2020s). About the investigation overall: Collaborator samples came from the United States, Italy and Spain and covered acute and convalescent phases of COVID-19. Where available, HLA class I and class II types were obtained from metadata supplied by the sample provider rather than from assay-based typing. A freely available public database, intended as a resource for researchers studying the immune response to SARS-CoV-2, is where the repertoires were released. Sample metadata almost always included a de-identified subject ID, COVID-19 status, age in years and sex. The samples were drawn from two sources: the first 160 participants of the ongoing ImmuneRACE study, and about 1,300 subjects contributed by 6 global collaborators. The prospective study material was composed of cDNA or gDNA derived from T cells, B-cell-depleted T cells, or PBMCs. Subjects who had been exposed to COVID-19, were actively infected with it, or had recovered from it provided the deeply sampled blood TCRbeta repertoires that made up the dataset. The full study reports these points: The quantity of clinical and demographic metadata differed by source and by participant and was supplied without curation.

The sequence was obtained from a human donor with active COVID-19. The donor label of this sample is uncertain. Sequencing was performed on peripheral blood. The chain is encoded by TRBV29-1 joined to TRBJ2-1, and 11 junction bases match TRBD1. The nucleotide sequence reads TGCAGCGTTGAAGTCCCGGGGACAGGGGGTTCCTACAATGAGCAGTTCTTC. Its protein reads: CSVEVPGTGGSYNEQFF.